The table lists the clone carrying this T cell receptor beta chain with a few counts. This specimen comes from a study of blood T cells in healthy people across ages. A second 7 to 11 cycle PCR used barcoded and J-beta primers. Each CDR3 protein is one row after TCRdb ran MiXCR on the 5' RACE reads. The sample lists more than 500,000 distinct CDR3 sequences; about 28% were seen once. Samples each yielded at least 5.5 micrograms of total RNA. CDR1 KGHSH and CDR2 LQKENI come from the germline V gene. The CDR3 loop spans 15 amino acids. The germline V and J ends were trimmed by 4 bases and 1 base, with 12 bases remaining between them. These records were also assigned to another study, of T cells of mothers and their children.

This receptor was taken from a boy younger than 10 in good health. Sequenced input: blood. This rearrangement joins TRBV18 to TRBJ2-3; the D gene is possibly TRBD1 (7 bases). The CDR3 here is CASSLQGGRTDTQYF. The DNA for the CDR3 is TGTGCCAGCTCACTCCAGGGGGGACGCACAGATACGCAGTATTTT.